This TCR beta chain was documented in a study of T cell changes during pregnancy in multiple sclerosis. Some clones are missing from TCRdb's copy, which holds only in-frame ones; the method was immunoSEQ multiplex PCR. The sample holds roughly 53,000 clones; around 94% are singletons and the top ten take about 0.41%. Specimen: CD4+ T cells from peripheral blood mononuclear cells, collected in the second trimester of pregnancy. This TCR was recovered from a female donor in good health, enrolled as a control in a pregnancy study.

Here the CDR3 DNA reads TGTGCCAGCATCCGGTTGATGAACACTGAAGCTTTCTTT. This gives the protein CASIRLMNTEAFF. This chain links TRBV6-1 with TRBJ1-1; D is ambiguous. The germline V gene has CDR1 MNHNS and CDR2 SASEGT. Trimming removed 7 bases at V and 0 bases at J, with 9 bases between. This CDR3 is 13 amino acids long.